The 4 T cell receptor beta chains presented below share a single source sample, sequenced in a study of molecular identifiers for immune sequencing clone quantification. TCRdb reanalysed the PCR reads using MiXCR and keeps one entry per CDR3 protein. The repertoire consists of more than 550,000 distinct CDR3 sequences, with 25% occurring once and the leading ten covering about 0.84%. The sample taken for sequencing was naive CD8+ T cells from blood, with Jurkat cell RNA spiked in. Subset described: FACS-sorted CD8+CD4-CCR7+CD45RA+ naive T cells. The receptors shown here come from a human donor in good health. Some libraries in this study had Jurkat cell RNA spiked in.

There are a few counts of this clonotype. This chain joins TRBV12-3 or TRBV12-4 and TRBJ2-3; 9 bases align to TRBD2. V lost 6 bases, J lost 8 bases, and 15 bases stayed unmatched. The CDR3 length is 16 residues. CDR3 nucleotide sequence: TGTGCCAGCAGAGACCTCGGTGGTAGCGGGAGCCTTACGCAGTATTTT. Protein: CASRDLGGSGSLTQYF.

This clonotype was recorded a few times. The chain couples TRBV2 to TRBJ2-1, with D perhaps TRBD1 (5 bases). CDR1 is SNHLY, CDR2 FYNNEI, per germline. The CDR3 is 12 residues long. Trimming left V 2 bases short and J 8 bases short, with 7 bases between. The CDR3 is CASSEWGDEQFF. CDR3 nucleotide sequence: TGTGCCAGCAGTGAATGGGGCGATGAGCAGTTCTTC. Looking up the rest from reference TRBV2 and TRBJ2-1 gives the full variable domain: EPEVTQTPSHQVTQMGQEVILRCVPISNHLYFYWYRQILGQKVEFLVSFYNNEISEKSEIFDDQFSVERPDGSNFTLKIRSTKLEDSAMYFCASSEWGDEQFFGPGTRLTVL.

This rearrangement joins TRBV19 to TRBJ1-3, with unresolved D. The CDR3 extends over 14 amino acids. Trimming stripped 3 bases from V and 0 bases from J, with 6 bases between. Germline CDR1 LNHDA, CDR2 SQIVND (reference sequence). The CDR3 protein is CASSILSSGNTIYF. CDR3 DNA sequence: TGTGCCAGTAGTATCCTGAGCTCTGGAAACACCATATATTTT.

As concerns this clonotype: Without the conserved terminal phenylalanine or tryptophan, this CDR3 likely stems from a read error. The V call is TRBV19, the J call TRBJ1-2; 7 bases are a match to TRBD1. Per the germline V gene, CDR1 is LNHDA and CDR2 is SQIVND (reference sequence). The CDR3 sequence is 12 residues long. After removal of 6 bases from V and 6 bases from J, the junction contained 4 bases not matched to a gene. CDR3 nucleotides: TGTGCCAGTAGAACGACAGGGAATGGCTACACCCTC. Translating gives CASRTTGNGYTL.